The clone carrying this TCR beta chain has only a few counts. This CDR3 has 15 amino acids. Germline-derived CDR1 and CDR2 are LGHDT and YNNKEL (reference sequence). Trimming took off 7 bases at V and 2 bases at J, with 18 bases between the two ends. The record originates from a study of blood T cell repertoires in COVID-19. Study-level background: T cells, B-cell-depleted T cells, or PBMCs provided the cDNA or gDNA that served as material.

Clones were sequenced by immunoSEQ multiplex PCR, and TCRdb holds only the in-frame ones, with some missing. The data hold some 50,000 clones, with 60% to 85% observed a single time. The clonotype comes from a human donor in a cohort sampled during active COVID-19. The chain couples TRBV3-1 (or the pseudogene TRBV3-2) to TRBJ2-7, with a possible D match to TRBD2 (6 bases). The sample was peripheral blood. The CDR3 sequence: CASTPRSSAPYEQYF. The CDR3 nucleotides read TGTGCCAGCACCCCGAGGTCTAGCGCTCCCTACGAGCAGTACTTC.